This T cell receptor beta chain came from a study of cytomegalovirus exposure and HLA in healthy donors. Study at large: Drawn from HLA-typed donors, 65 million to 100 million unique TCRs were held in an early data release.

Overall study results and limits: The study put 150 to 200 TCR beta chains on its list as cytomegalovirus-associated.

Note on this clone: Its specificity is unknown.

Primers included in the PCR were 60 Vbeta and 13 Jbeta primers. Using immunoSEQ multiplex PCR, the repertoire was profiled, and TCRdb retains in-frame clones only, with some absent. The table records 55,000 to 75,000 clones, about 72% of them present only once. V dropped 4 bases and J dropped 8 bases, with 14 bases sitting between them. CDR3 size: 14 residues. Germline assignment: CDR1 LNHDA and CDR2 SQIVND (reference sequence). The sequenced sample was PBMCs. The origin of this receptor is a girl aged 5-17 years in good health and CMV-seropositive. This chain connects TRBV19 to TRBJ1-4; D may be TRBD1 (6 bases). The CDR3 coding sequence is TGTGCCAGTAGTAGACAGGTTTTCTCCGAAAAACTGTTTTTT. The encoded protein is CASSRQVFSEKLFF.